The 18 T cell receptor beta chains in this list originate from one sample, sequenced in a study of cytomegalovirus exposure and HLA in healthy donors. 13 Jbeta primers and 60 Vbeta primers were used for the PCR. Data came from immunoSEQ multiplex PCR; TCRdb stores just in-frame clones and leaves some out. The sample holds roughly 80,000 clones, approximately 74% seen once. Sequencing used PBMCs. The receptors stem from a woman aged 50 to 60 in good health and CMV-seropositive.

This CDR3 reads CASSEAVAGGLYQETQYF. DNA for the CDR3: TGTGCCAGCAGTGAAGCAGTAGCGGGAGGTTTGTACCAAGAGACCCAGTACTTC. The V gene is TRBV6-1, the J gene TRBJ2-5; 10 bases line up with TRBD2. CDR1 and CDR2 (germline): MNHNS, SASEGT. V lost 0 bases to trimming and J lost 0 bases; unmatched junction nucleotides: 7. The CDR3 covers 18 residues.

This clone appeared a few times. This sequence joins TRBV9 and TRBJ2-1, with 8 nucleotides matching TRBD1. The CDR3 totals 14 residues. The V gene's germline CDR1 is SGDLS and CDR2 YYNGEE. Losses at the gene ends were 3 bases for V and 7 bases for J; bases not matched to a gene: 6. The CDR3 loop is CASSAQGAANEQFF. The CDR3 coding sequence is TGTGCCAGCAGCGCCCAGGGGGCAGCAAATGAGCAGTTCTTC.

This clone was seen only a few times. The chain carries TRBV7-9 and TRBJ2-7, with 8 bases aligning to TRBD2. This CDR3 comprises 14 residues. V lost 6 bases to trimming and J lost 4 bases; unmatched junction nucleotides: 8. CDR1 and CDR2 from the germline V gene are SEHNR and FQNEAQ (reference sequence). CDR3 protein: CASRAGGETYEQYF. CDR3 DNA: TGTGCCAGCAGGGCGGGGGGAGAGACTTACGAGCAGTACTTC.

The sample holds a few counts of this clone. The CDR3 region has the DNA TGTGCCAGCAGTGAAGTAAACGAGCAGTACTTC. Translating gives CASSEVNEQYF. The gene calls are TRBV6-1 and TRBJ2-7, with D unclear. CDR1 is MNHNS and CDR2 is SASEGT in the germline V gene. The CDR3 loop spans 11 amino acids. V lost 1 base and J lost 5, with 3 bases in between.

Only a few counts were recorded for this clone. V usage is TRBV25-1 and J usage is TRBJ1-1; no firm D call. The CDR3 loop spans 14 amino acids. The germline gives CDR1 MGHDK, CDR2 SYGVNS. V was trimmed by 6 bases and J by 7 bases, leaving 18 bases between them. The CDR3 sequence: CASSSKGEAGEAFF. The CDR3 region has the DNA TGTGCCAGCAGCTCAAAAGGAGAGGCCGGTGAAGCTTTCTTT.

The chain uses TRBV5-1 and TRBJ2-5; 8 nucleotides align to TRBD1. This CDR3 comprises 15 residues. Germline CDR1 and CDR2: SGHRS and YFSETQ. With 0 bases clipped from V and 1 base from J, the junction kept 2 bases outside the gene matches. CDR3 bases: TGCGCCAGCAGCTTGGGGACAGGGTCCCAAGAGACCCAGTACTTC. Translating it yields CASSLGTGSQETQYF.

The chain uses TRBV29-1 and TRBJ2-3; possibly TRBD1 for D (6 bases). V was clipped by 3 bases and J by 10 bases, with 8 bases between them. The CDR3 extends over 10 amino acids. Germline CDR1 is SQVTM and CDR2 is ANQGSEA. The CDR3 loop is CSVDQGSQYF. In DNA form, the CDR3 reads TGCAGCGTTGACCAGGGGTCGCAGTATTTT.

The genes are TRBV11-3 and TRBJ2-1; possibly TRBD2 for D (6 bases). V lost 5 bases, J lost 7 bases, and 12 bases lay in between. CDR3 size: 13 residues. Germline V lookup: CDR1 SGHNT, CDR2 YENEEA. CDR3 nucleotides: TGTGCCAGCAGCAACCGGGACTCAAATGAGCAGTTCTTC. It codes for CASSNRDSNEQFF.

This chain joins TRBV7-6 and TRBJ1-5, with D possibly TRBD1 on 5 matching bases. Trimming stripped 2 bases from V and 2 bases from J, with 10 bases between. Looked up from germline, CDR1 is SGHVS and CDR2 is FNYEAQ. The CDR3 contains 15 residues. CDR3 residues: CASSLQGEGNQPQHF. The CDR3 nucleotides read TGTGCCAGCAGCTTACAAGGGGAGGGCAATCAGCCCCAGCATTTT.

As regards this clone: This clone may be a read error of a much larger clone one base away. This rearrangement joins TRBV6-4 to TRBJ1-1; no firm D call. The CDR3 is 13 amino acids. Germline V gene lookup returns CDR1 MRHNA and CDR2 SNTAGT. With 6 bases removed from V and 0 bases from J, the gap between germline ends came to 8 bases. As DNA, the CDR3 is TGTGCCAGCAGCAGGTTCATGAACACTGAAGCTTTCTTT. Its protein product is CASSRFMNTEAFF.

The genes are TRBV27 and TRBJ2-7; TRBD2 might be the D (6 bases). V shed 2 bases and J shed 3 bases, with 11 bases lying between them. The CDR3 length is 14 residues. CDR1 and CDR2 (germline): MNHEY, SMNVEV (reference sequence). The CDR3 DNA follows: TGTGCCAGCAGTTTAGCCGGGAGATTCTACGAGCAGTACTTC. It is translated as CASSLAGRFYEQYF.

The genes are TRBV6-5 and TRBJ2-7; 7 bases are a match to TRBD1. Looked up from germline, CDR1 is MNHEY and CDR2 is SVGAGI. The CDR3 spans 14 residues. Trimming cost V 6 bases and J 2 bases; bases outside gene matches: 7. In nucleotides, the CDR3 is TGTGCCAGCAGGCTGACGACAGGGCCCTACGAGCAGTACTTC. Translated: CASRLTTGPYEQYF.

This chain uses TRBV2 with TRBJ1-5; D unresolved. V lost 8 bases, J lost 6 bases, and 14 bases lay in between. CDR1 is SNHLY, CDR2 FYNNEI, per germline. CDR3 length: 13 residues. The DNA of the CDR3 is TGTGCCAGCCGATCCGATGCGGGTCAGCCCCAGCATTTT. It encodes CASRSDAGQPQHF.

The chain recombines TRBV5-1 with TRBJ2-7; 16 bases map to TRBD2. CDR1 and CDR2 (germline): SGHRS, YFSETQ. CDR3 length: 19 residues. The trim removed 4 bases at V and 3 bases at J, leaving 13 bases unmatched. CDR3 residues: CASSQTSGTSGRALYEQYF. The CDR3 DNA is TGCGCCAGCAGCCAAACGTCCGGGACTAGCGGGAGGGCCCTCTACGAGCAGTACTTC.

The DNA of the CDR3 is TGCGCCAGCAGTGAGTCGGGGACAGTAGATGAAAAACTGTTTTTT. Amino acid sequence: CASSESGTVDEKLFF. The chain combines TRBV10-1 with TRBJ1-4; 7 nucleotides match TRBD1. The V and J ends lost 0 bases and 6 bases, in that order; junction bases with no gene match: 4. From germline, CDR1 is WNHNN and CDR2 SYGVQD (reference sequence). CDR3 length: 15 amino acids.

CDR3 loop: CASSFPGARGYTF. The CDR3 region has the DNA TGTGCCAGCAGTTTCCCAGGGGCGCGCGGCTACACCTTC. J is TRBJ1-2 and V is TRBV6-5; possible D gene TRBD1, 6 bases. V gave up 4 bases and J gave up 8 bases, with 14 bases separating them. The CDR3 runs to 13 residues. Germline V CDR1 and CDR2: MNHEY, SVGAGI.

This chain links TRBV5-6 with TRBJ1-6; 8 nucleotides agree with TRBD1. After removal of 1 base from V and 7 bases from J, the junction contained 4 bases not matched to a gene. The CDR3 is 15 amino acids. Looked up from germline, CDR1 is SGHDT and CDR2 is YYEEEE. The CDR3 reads CASSLYGQGNSPLHF. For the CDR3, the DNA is TGTGCCAGCAGCTTGTACGGACAGGGAAATTCACCCCTCCACTTT.

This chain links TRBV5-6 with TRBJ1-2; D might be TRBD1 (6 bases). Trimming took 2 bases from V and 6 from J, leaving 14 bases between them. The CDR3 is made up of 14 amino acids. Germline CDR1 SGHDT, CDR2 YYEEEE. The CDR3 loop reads CASSFPGAGNGYTF. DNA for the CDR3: TGTGCCAGCAGCTTCCCAGGGGCAGGCAATGGCTACACCTTC.